The T cell receptor (beta chain) described here comes from a study of blood T cell repertoires in COVID-19. Turning to the study itself: T cells, B-cell-depleted T cells, or PBMCs supplied cDNA or gDNA.

V was pared by 5 bases and J by 5 bases, with 13 bases between. Germline CDR1 is LNHNV and CDR2 is YYDKDF (reference sequence). This CDR3 is 13 amino acids long. Seattle patients were enrolled while actively infected and followed longitudinally. In the authors' workflow: Nucleated cell number was recorded as an estimate derived from reference gene primer amplification. Generated by immunoSEQ multiplex PCR, the TCRdb table keeps only in-frame clones and is missing some. V and J calls and clone size are given by that table; D and trimming were obtained from the DNA. The data hold about 94,000 clones, with 74% observed a single time.

Sequenced input: peripheral blood. The J gene is TRBJ2-7, the V gene TRBV15; no firm D call. The receptor was derived from a man between 65 and 79 years old with COVID-19, enrolled during active disease. DNA for the CDR3: TGTGCCACCAGCGGCGGTATACTTAACGAGCAGTACTTC. Translating gives CATSGGILNEQYF.